This TCR beta chain was sequenced in a study of cytomegalovirus exposure and HLA in healthy donors. PCR was performed using 60 Vbeta and 13 Jbeta primers. The data were produced by immunoSEQ multiplex PCR, yet TCRdb's version contains in-frame clones alone and is incomplete. Of some 220,000 clones in the sample, 78% were seen once. After removal of 5 bases from V and 1 base from J, the junction contained 5 bases not matched to a gene. The V gene's germline CDR1 is PRHDT and CDR2 FYEKMQ (reference sequence). This CDR3 contains 15 residues. Overall study findings and caveats: Later analysis identified 16,000 or so TCR beta sequences associated with HLA alleles, using a false discovery rate threshold of 0.05. Other equally common chains were less clonally expanded than HLA-associated TCR beta chains, a later analysis showed. In the analysis, some V segments, TRBV6-2 and TRBV6-3 included, were excluded as indistinguishable.

About this clone: Antigen unknown.

This chain joins TRBV13 and TRBJ1-5, with TRBD1 matching over 7 bases. This clonotype was obtained from a boy between 10 and 17 years old in good health and CMV-seronegative. Sequencing was carried out using PBMCs. The CDR3 coding sequence is TGTGCCAGCAGCCAGGGGGTTTCGAGCAATCAGCCCCAGCATTTT. This sequence encodes CASSQGVSSNQPQHF.